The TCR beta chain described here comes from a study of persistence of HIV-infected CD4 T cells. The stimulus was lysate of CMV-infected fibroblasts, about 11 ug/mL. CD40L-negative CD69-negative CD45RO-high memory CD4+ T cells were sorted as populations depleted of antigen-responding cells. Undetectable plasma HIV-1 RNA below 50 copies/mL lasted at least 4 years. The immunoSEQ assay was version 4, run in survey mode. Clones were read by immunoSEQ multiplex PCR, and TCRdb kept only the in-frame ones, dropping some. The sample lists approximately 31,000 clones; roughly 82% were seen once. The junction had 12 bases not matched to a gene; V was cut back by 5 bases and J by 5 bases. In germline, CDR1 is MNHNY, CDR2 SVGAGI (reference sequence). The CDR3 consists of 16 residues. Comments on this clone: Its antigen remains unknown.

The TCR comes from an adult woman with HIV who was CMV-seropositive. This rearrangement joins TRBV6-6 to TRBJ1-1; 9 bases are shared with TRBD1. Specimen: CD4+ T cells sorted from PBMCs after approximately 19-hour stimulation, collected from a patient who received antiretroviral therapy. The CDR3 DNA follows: TGTGCCAGCAGTCGAGGACAGGGGAATATTCATACTGAAGCTTTCTTT. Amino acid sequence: CASSRGQGNIHTEAFF.